The sequence of this T cell receptor (beta chain) was determined in a study of T cell changes during pregnancy in multiple sclerosis (dated by TCRdb to the late 2010s). Background for the entire study: In women with multiple sclerosis, the researchers looked at how the T cell repertoire shifted as pregnancy progressed.

Preparation of the library involved the immunoSEQ multiplex PCR assay. As stored in TCRdb, this immuneACCESS dataset retains in-frame rearrangements with V and J assigned. A fraction of the clones does not appear; measured against another copy, unresolved V genes explain less than half of the discrepancy, and the remainder lacks a known reason. Present in this sample are some 51,000 clones, 85% to 95% of which were seen just once. The leading ten clones occupy about 0.56% of the sample. The trim is 6 bases for V and 4 bases for J, with a gap of 16 bases between the germline ends. The CDR3 holds 14 amino acids from the cysteine to the phenylalanine. The retained sequence is limited to the CDR3, 42 bases, with the frame set at the first base. The CDR1 and CDR2 encoded by the germline V gene are MNHEY and SVGAGI. Notes on this clone: There is no known antigen for this receptor. Per-base quality was not reported, and no clone a single base away is much larger than it.

This TCR came from a female donor with multiple sclerosis, enrolled in a pregnancy study. This receptor chain uses TRBV6-5 and TRBJ2-7; no D segment can be confidently identified. The material was CD4+ T cells from peripheral blood mononuclear cells, obtained in the second trimester of pregnancy. The CDR3: CASSPNRHYYEQYF. The DNA sequence follows: TGTGCCAGCAGCCCCAATCGACATTATTACGAGCAGTACTTC.